This is a list of T cell receptor beta chains from one sample in a study of beta chain features in type 1 diabetes. Clones were sequenced by immunoSEQ multiplex PCR, and TCRdb holds only the in-frame ones, with some missing. The sample has about 930,000 clones, 17% seen once. Sample: naive CD4+ T cells from blood. The receptor source for this set is a woman between 18 and 29 years old in good health. CDR3s include the opening cysteine and the closing phenylalanine or tryptophan. A D gene is named only where the DNA matches it firmly. Not all rows give a size; the values are once, few, many and, for expanded clones, a class.

d_call | j_call | v_call | clone_size | cdr3_aa | cdr3_nt
. | TRBJ1-1 | TRBV9 | . | CASSSTGERIPSTEAFF | TGTGCCAGCAGTAGTACGGGGGAAAGGATTCCGAGCACTGAAGCTTTCTTT
TRBD1 | TRBJ1-5 | TRBV5-6 | few | CASSFRQGVQSAQHF | TGTGCCAGCAGCTTCCGACAGGGCGTTCAGTCGGCCCAGCATTTT
TRBD1 | TRBJ1-3 | TRBV10-3 | . | CATTKPGTGLNSGNTIYF | TGTGCCACCACGAAACCCGGGACAGGGCTAAATTCTGGAAACACCATATATTTT
. | TRBJ2-2 | TRBV18 | few | CASSPSTTGELFF | TGTGCCAGCTCACCGTCGACCACCGGGGAGCTGTTTTTT
. | TRBJ1-3 | TRBV28 | . | CASGIENTIYF | TGTGCCAGCGGAATAGAGAACACCATATATTTT
. | TRBJ1-2 | TRBV6-1 | . | CASSARGTLRDYGYTF | TGTGCCAGCAGTGCGCGAGGGACATTGAGGGACTATGGCTACACCTTC
TRBD2 | TRBJ2-1 | TRBV7-2 | few | CASSLGLAGPGFF | TGTGCCAGCAGCTTGGGCCTAGCGGGGCCCGGGTTCTTC
. | TRBJ2-7 | TRBV29-1 | few | CSVEGNRAGYEQYF | TGCAGCGTTGAAGGGAACAGGGCAGGCTACGAGCAGTACTTC
. | TRBJ1-1 | TRBV7-2 | . | CASSSNPGRAFF | TGTGCCAGCAGCTCCAACCCAGGGAGAGCTTTCTTT
. | TRBJ1-5 | TRBV10-3 | . | CAISGGDSNQPQHF | TGTGCCATCAGTGGGGGAGATAGCAATCAGCCCCAGCATTTT
. | TRBJ2-7 | TRBV5-1 | . | CASSLGGYEQYF | TGCGCCAGCAGCTTGGGTGGCTACGAGCAGTACTTC
. | TRBJ1-1 | TRBV14 | few | CASSQMGQTEAFF | TGTGCCAGCAGCCAAATGGGGCAGACTGAAGCTTTCTTT
. | TRBJ2-1 | TRBV7-3 | . | CASSGEGSLQFF | TGTGCCAGCAGCGGAGAGGGGAGCCTGCAGTTCTTC
. | TRBJ2-7 | TRBV18 | few | CASSPPGLYEQYF | TGTGCCAGCTCACCTCCGGGACTCTACGAGCAGTACTTC
. | TRBJ2-5 | TRBV5-4 | . | CASSLGGVQETQYF | TGTGCCAGCAGCTTGGGGGGCGTCCAAGAGACCCAGTACTTC
. | TRBJ2-4 | TRBV7-9 | many | CASSFSTGLNIQYF | TGTGCCAGCAGCTTCTCGACAGGACTAAACATTCAGTACTTC
. | TRBJ1-3 | TRBV2 | many | CASSEQGNTIYF | TGTGCCAGCAGTGAACAGGGAAACACCATATATTTT
. | TRBJ2-2 | TRBV6-5 | . | CASSYLDRLSTGELFF | TGTGCCAGCAGTTACCTAGACAGACTCTCCACCGGGGAGCTGTTTTTT
TRBD2 | TRBJ2-2 | TRBV7-2 | few | CASSPRTSGSAYTGELFF | TGTGCCAGCAGCCCCCGGACTAGCGGGAGCGCCTACACCGGGGAGCTGTTTTTT
TRBD2 | TRBJ2-1 | TRBV4-3 | few | CASRLGLAFYNEQFF | TGCGCCAGCAGACTGGGACTAGCGTTCTACAATGAGCAGTTCTTC
TRBD2 | TRBJ2-3 | TRBV6-5 | . | CASSYSGGRQYF | TGTGCCAGCAGTTACTCTGGCGGGAGACAGTATTTT
. | TRBJ2-3 | TRBV2 | few | CASNYLAGKDTQYF | TGTGCCAGCAACTACCTGGCGGGAAAAGATACGCAGTATTTT
. | TRBJ1-4 | TRBV2 | many | CASMRDRDEKLFF | TGTGCCAGCATGAGAGACAGAGATGAAAAACTGTTTTTT
. | TRBJ1-2 | TRBV7-9 | few | CASSPSGGNYGYTF | TGTGCCAGCAGCCCCTCTGGGGGGAACTATGGCTACACCTTC
. | TRBJ1-1 | TRBV6-1 | . | CASSRNSGHTEAFF | TGTGCCAGCAGTAGGAACTCCGGGCACACTGAAGCTTTCTTT
. | TRBJ1-1 | TRBV29-1 | few | CSVTRGPEAFF | TGCAGCGTTACCAGGGGCCCTGAAGCTTTCTTT
. | TRBJ2-7 | TRBV18 | few | CASSPVNSYEQYF | TGTGCCAGCTCACCGGTTAACTCCTACGAGCAGTACTTC
TRBD2 | TRBJ2-7 | TRBV25-1 | . | CASSEAGTSGSYEQYF | TGTGCCAGCAGTGAAGCCGGGACTAGCGGGAGCTACGAGCAGTACTTC
. | TRBJ2-7 | TRBV9 | few | CASSVDPYSYEQYF | TGTGCCAGCAGCGTGGACCCTTACTCCTACGAGCAGTACTTC
TRBD1 | TRBJ1-2 | TRBV6-6 | . | CASSGAGGLKGYTF | TGTGCCAGCAGTGGGGCAGGGGGATTGAAAGGCTACACCTTC
TRBD2 | TRBJ2-3 | TRBV4-3 | . | CASSQVSGRSTDTQYF | TGCGCCAGCAGCCAAGTAAGCGGGAGGAGCACAGATACGCAGTATTTT
. | TRBJ2-7 | TRBV7-2 | . | CASSFAHATYEQYF | TGTGCCAGCAGCTTTGCTCACGCCACCTACGAGCAGTACTTC
. | TRBJ1-5 | TRBV18 | . | CASSLNTDRHQPQHF | TGTGCCAGCTCACTAAACACGGACCGTCATCAGCCCCAGCATTTT
. | TRBJ1-5 | TRBV28 | few | CASSLTGNQPQHF | TGTGCCAGCAGTTTAACGGGCAATCAGCCCCAGCATTTT
TRBD1 | TRBJ2-7 | TRBV2 | . | CASTRQGADYEQYF | TGTGCCAGCACTAGACAGGGGGCCGACTACGAGCAGTACTTC
. | TRBJ1-1 | TRBV9 | . | CASSVGVDTEAFF | TGTGCCAGCAGCGTGGGGGTGGACACTGAAGCTTTCTTT
TRBD2 | TRBJ2-7 | TRBV7-9 | . | CASSRASGASYEQYF | TGTGCCAGCAGCCGAGCTAGCGGGGCGTCCTACGAGCAGTACTTC
TRBD1 | TRBJ1-4 | TRBV6-5 | few | CATGTAATNEKLFF | TGTGCCACCGGGACAGCTGCAACTAATGAAAAACTGTTTTTT
TRBD2 | TRBJ2-3 | TRBV5-1 | few | CASSATSGSTDTQYF | TGCGCCAGCAGCGCGACTAGCGGGAGCACAGATACGCAGTATTTT
TRBD2 | TRBJ2-1 | TRBV25-1 | . | CASSGGTTYEQFF | TGTGCCAGCAGTGGGGGGACTACTTATGAGCAGTTCTTC
TRBD2 | TRBJ2-7 | TRBV29-1 | . | CSVKTSGRSYEQYF | TGCAGCGTTAAGACTAGCGGGAGGTCCTACGAGCAGTACTTC
. | TRBJ2-7 | TRBV11-2 | . | CASSTATEQYF | TGTGCCAGCAGCACAGCGACCGAGCAGTACTTC
. | TRBJ2-2 | TRBV10-3 | few | CATGTSNTGELFF | TGTGCCACCGGGACATCGAACACCGGGGAGCTGTTTTTT
. | TRBJ2-1 | TRBV27 | . | CASRPGPSYSNEQFF | TGTGCCAGCAGGCCGGGCCCTTCCTATTCCAATGAGCAGTTCTTC